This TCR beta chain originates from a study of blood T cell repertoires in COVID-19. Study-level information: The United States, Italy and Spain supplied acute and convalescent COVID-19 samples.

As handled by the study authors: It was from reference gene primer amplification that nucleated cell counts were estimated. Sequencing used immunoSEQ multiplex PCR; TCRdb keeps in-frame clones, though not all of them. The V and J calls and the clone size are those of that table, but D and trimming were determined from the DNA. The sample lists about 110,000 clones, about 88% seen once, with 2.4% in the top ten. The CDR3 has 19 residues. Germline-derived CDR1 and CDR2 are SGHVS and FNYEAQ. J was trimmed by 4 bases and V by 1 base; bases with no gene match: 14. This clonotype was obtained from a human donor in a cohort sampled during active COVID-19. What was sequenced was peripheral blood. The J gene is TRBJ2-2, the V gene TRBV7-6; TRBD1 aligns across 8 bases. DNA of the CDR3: TGTGCCAGCAGCTTAGACGGTCAGGGGGCTTGGCGCTCCACCGGGGAGCTGTTTTTT. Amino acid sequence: CASSLDGQGAWRSTGELFF.